The TCR beta chain under discussion was sequenced for a study of beta chain features in type 1 diabetes. This clone has just a few counts. From germline, CDR1 is SGHVS and CDR2 FNYEAQ. The germline V and J ends were trimmed by 5 bases and 0 bases, with 5 bases remaining between them. This CDR3 region has 12 residues. The investigators reverse transcribed all of the isolated RNA, so they sequenced expressed TCRB transcripts. TCRdb keeps only in-frame clones here, not all; method: immunoSEQ multiplex PCR. The table records fewer than 550,000 clones, about an eighth of them present only once. This TCR was recovered from a woman between 18 and 30 years old in good health. This chain connects TRBV7-6 to TRBJ2-7; no reliable D call. The sequenced sample was naive CD4+ T cells from blood. The CDR3 reads CASSLSSYEQYF. The CDR3 DNA is TGTGCCAGCAGCCTGAGCTCCTACGAGCAGTACTTC.